Listed below are T cell receptor beta chains from one sample, sequenced in a study of blood T cells in healthy people across ages. TCRdb passed the 5' RACE reads through MiXCR, listing each CDR3 protein once. The table lists 350,000 to 450,000 distinct CDR3 sequences, 45% to 65% of them singletons. Sequenced input: blood. The receptor set was obtained from a man aged 60 to 69 in good health. Each CDR3 is given with its conserved first and last residue. The D gene is left open where the match is weak. Rows give clone size only sometimes, using once, few, many, or a class for an expanded clone.

j_gene	abundance	len	d_gene	v_gene	CDR3nt	CDR3aa
TRBJ2-4	NA	12	NA	TRBV28	TGTACCACCCGTGTGGACTTAAACATTCAGTACTTC	CTTRVDLNIQYF
TRBJ2-1	NA	16	TRBD2	TRBV18	TGTGCCAGCTCACCGGACCCAGCGGGGTCCTACAATGAGCAGTTCTTC	CASSPDPAGSYNEQFF
TRBJ2-3	few	15	NA	TRBV15	TGTGCCACCAGCAGAGGAGGGGCATCTTCAGACACGCAGTATTTT	CATSRGGASSDTQYF
TRBJ2-1	NA	12	NA	TRBV6-5	TGTGCCGGCCGGGAATGGGACAATGAGCAGTTCTTC	CAGREWDNEQFF
TRBJ2-1	NA	13	TRBD2	TRBV29-1	TGCAGCGTTGCCGGTACTAGCGGGAGTCAGTGGTTCTTC	CSVAGTSGSQWFF
TRBJ2-1	many	12	NA	TRBV3-1	TGTGCCAGCAGCCAAGATCTGGGCCACCAGTTCTTC	CASSQDLGHQFF
TRBJ2-7	NA	14	NA	TRBV2	TGTGCCAGCAGCGACGGGACATACTCCTACGAGCAGTACTTC	CASSDGTYSYEQYF
TRBJ2-7	few	16	NA	TRBV20-1	TGCAGTGCTAGAGATCTTATCCGCGGACCGCGGGTCGAGCAGTACTTC	CSARDLIRGPRVEQYF
TRBJ2-7	few	18	TRBD2	TRBV3-1	TGTGCCAGCAGCCAAGATGGACTAGCCACACCAGGAAACTACGAGCAGTACTTC	CASSQDGLATPGNYEQYF
TRBJ1-2	NA	15	TRBD1	TRBV20-1	TGCAGTGCTTGGGACAGCAATCAAAAAAACTATGGCTACACCTTC	CSAWDSNQKNYGYTF
TRBJ2-5	NA	10	TRBD2	TRBV18	TGTGCCAGCTCAGGCGGGACTACGTACTTC	CASSGGTTYF
TRBJ2-7	NA	15	TRBD2	TRBV6-1	TGTGCCAGCAGTGTAACTAGCGGGGACTCCTTCGAGCAGTACTTC	CASSVTSGDSFEQYF
TRBJ2-3	NA	14	TRBD1	TRBV29-1	TGCAGCGTTGTGGACAGGGGGCGCGAGGATACGCAGTATTTT	CSVVDRGREDTQYF
TRBJ2-3	NA	13	NA	TRBV3-1	TGTGCCAGCAGCCAATTCCTCACAGATACGCAGTATTTT	CASSQFLTDTQYF
TRBJ1-2	NA	13	NA	TRBV13	TGTGCCAGCAGCTTACCGGGGGCCAAAGGCTACACCTTC	CASSLPGAKGYTF
TRBJ2-5	NA	15	NA	TRBV27	TGTGCCAGCAGTTACCAGGGTAGGGTCCAAGAGACCCAGTACTTC	CASSYQGRVQETQYF
TRBJ1-4	NA	14	TRBD1	TRBV7-2	TGTGCCAGCAGCTTAGACAGGGGGGGTGAAAAACTGTTTTTT	CASSLDRGGEKLFF
TRBJ2-1	few	15	TRBD2	TRBV15	TGTGCCACCAGCACGGGACTAAACTCCTACAATGAGCAGTTCTTC	CATSTGLNSYNEQFF
TRBJ2-1	NA	15	NA	TRBV12-3/TRBV12-4	TGTGCCAGCAGCCTGACGGGGCCCCTCAACAATGAGCAGTTCTTC	CASSLTGPLNNEQFF
TRBJ2-1	NA	14	TRBD2	TRBV20-1	TGCAGTGCAGCTTCTAGCGGGGGGGAGGATGAGCAGTTCTTC	CSAASSGGEDEQFF
TRBJ2-1	few	12	NA	TRBV12-5	TGTGCTAGTGGACTGGGTCCGGGGGATCAGTTCTTC	CASGLGPGDQFF
TRBJ1-4	NA	12	NA	TRBV4-2	TGTGCCAGCAGCCAAGACGATGAAAAACTGTTTTTT	CASSQDDEKLFF
TRBJ1-2	few	15	NA	TRBV7-2	TGTGCCAGCAGCTACATACAGGTTTATTTCCGCGGCTACACCTTC	CASSYIQVYFRGYTF
TRBJ2-3	NA	14	NA	TRBV7-8	TGTGCCAGCAGCTTTAGCCCGGATTTAGATACGCAGTATTTT	CASSFSPDLDTQYF
TRBJ1-2	NA	15	NA	TRBV7-2	TGTGCCAGCAGCTCACAGGGATGGACGGACTATGGCTACACCTTC	CASSSQGWTDYGYTF
TRBJ1-1	NA	14	NA	TRBV7-3	TGTGCCAGCAGCTATTCCCCTACAGGGACCGAAGCTTTCTTT	CASSYSPTGTEAFF
TRBJ1-2	medium-sized	13	TRBD1	TRBV27	TGTGCCAGCAGTTTTACAGGGGCTGGCGGCTACACCTTC	CASSFTGAGGYTF
TRBJ2-3	once	16	TRBD2	TRBV4-2	TGTGCCAGCAGCCCCGGGGCTAGCGGGATAGTAGATACGCAGTATTTT	CASSPGASGIVDTQYF
TRBJ2-5	NA	16	NA	TRBV20-1	TGCAGTGCCAGATCGGATCAGGGGGGGTACCAAGAGACCCAGTACTTC	CSARSDQGGYQETQYF
TRBJ2-2	few	12	NA	TRBV12-3/TRBV12-4	TGTGCCAGCAGTTTATCGTCCGGGGAGCTGTTTTTT	CASSLSSGELFF
TRBJ2-3	few	14	TRBD1	TRBV6-5	TGTGCCAGCAGGACAGGGGGAGGGACAGATACGCAGTATTTT	CASRTGGGTDTQYF
TRBJ2-7	NA	12	NA	TRBV6-2/TRBV6-3	TGTGCCAGCAGAACTAGTGATTACGAGCAGTACTTC	CASRTSDYEQYF
TRBJ2-7	NA	15	NA	TRBV20-1	TGCAGTGTCTACACGGCGGGACGGGACTCCTACGAGCAGTACTTC	CSVYTAGRDSYEQYF
TRBJ2-7	NA	13	TRBD1	TRBV27	TGTGCCAGCAGTTTACACAGGGGCTACGAGCAGTACTTC	CASSLHRGYEQYF
TRBJ2-1	many	13	NA	TRBV20-1	TGCAGTGCTAGAGGGCCCGGATACAATGAGCAGTTCTTC	CSARGPGYNEQFF
TRBJ2-4	NA	15	NA	TRBV5-6	TGTGCCAGCAGCTTAGGTCAGGTTACCAAAAACATTCAGTACTTC	CASSLGQVTKNIQYF
TRBJ2-7	NA	12	NA	TRBV9	TGTGCCAGCACAAACAGGGTATACGAGCAGTACTTC	CASTNRVYEQYF
TRBJ2-7	NA	15	NA	TRBV7-2	TGTGCCAGCAGCTTAGGCAGGACAGACACCTACGAGCAGTACTTC	CASSLGRTDTYEQYF
TRBJ1-2	few	11	NA	TRBV20-1	TGCAGTGCAAGGGGGGGGCATGGCTACACCTTC	CSARGGHGYTF
TRBJ2-7	once	14	NA	TRBV7-2	TGTGCCAGCAGCCCCTTACGGAGGGCCCACGAGCAGTACTTC	CASSPLRRAHEQYF
TRBJ2-3	few	14	TRBD2	TRBV7-2	TGTGCCAGCAGCCGTAGCGGGAGCACAGATACGCAGTATTTT	CASSRSGSTDTQYF
TRBJ2-7	NA	14	NA	TRBV2	TGTGCCAGCAGATGGACAGATCTCTCCTACGAGCAGTACTTC	CASRWTDLSYEQYF
TRBJ2-5	NA	15	TRBD1	TRBV18	TGTGCCAGCTCACCGAAACAGGGGGTACAAGAGACCCAGTACTTC	CASSPKQGVQETQYF
TRBJ2-1	few	13	TRBD1	TRBV12-5	TGTGCTAGTTCCGTGGACAGGGACAATGAGCAGTTCTTC	CASSVDRDNEQFF
TRBJ2-6	NA	17	NA	TRBV5-1	TGCGCCAGCAGCTTATTGGTCGTAGGGAGAGGGGCCAACGTCCTGACTTTC	CASSLLVVGRGANVLTF
TRBJ1-5	NA	12	NA	TRBV7-9	TGTGCCAGCAGCTCGGGGGATCAGCCCCAGCATTTT	CASSSGDQPQHF
TRBJ2-7	NA	14	TRBD1	TRBV6-1	TGTGCCAGCAAACCGGGACAGGTGGACGGCGAGCAGTACTTC	CASKPGQVDGEQYF
TRBJ2-7	few	12	NA	TRBV12-3/TRBV12-4	TGTGCCAGCACCGTGGGGGGTGGCGAGCAGTACTTC	CASTVGGGEQYF
TRBJ2-5	NA	13	NA	TRBV2	TGTGCCAGCAGTGATTACACATACGGGACCCAGTACTTC	CASSDYTYGTQYF
TRBJ1-1	NA	15	NA	TRBV7-9	TGTGCCAGCAGCTTAGCGAACAGGGAGAACACTGAAGCTTTCTTT	CASSLANRENTEAFF
TRBJ2-3	NA	13	NA	TRBV20-1	TGCAGTGCTAGAGATCGTAACCGTTATACGCAGTATTTT	CSARDRNRYTQYF
TRBJ2-3	NA	16	TRBD2	TRBV5-1	TGCGCCAGCAGCTCCTCTAGCGGAACTAGCACAGATACGCAGTATTTT	CASSSSSGTSTDTQYF
TRBJ1-5	many	15	NA	TRBV7-2	TGTGCCAGCAGTCTCAGGGCCATTAGCAATCAGCCCCAGCATTTT	CASSLRAISNQPQHF
TRBJ2-3	NA	15	NA	TRBV15	TGTGCCACCAGCAGAGAGCCGGACAGCCGGGATACGCAGTATTTT	CATSREPDSRDTQYF
TRBJ2-1	NA	15	TRBD2	TRBV6-2/TRBV6-3	TGTGCCAGCAGTCGACTAGCGGGAAATTGGAATGAGCAGTTCTTC	CASSRLAGNWNEQFF